The clone carrying this TCR beta chain came up a few times. This specimen comes from a study of blood T cells in healthy people across ages. CDR1 is SEHNR, CDR2 FQNEAQ, per germline (reference sequence). The CDR3 has 13 amino acids. Trimming shortened V by 6 bases and J by 8 bases, and 14 bases separated the two germline ends. Donation came from healthy Caucasian individuals in Russia who were aged roughly 6 to 95. A second PCR of about 7 to 12 cycles used a sample-barcoded 5' primer and a J-beta primer mix. Every single cDNA molecule received a tag from a template-switch adaptor with 12 random nucleotides. TCRdb processed the 5' RACE reads anew with MiXCR; each CDR3 protein has one entry. The sample consists of some 800,000 distinct CDR3 sequences, around 25% of them appearing once. A further study also used this sample, focusing on T cells of mothers and their children.

The V and J genes are TRBV7-9 and TRBJ2-1; D ambiguous. Sequencing was done on a sample of blood. The receptor was isolated from a boy between 10 and 17 years old in good health. CDR3 region: CASRDGLLDEQFF. Here the CDR3 DNA reads TGTGCCAGCAGGGACGGGCTGCTTGATGAGCAGTTCTTC.